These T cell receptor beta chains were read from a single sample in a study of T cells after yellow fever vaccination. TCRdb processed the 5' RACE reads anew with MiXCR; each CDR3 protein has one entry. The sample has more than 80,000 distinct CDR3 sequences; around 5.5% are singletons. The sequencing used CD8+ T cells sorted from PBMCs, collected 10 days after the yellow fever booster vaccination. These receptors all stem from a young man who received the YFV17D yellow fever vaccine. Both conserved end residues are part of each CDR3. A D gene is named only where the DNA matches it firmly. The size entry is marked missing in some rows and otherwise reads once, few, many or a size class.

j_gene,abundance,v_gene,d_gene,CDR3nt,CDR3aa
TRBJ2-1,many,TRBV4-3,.,TGCGCCAGCAGCCGCAGTCCCAACTCTTACAATGAGCAGTTCTTC,CASSRSPNSYNEQFF
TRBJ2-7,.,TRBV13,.,TGTGCCAGCAGCCCCGGACCCCCGACCCCCTCCTACGAGCAGTACTTC,CASSPGPPTPSYEQYF
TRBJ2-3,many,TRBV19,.,TGTGCCAGTAGTCTGCTTGGCGATACGCAGTATTTT,CASSLLGDTQYF
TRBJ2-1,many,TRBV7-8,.,TGTGCCAGCAGCGTAAGGGGCAATGAGCAGTTCTTC,CASSVRGNEQFF
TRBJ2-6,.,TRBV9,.,TGTGCCAGCACCCTGGGGGGGCCTGGGGCCAACGTCCTGACTTTC,CASTLGGPGANVLTF
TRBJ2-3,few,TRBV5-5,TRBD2,TGTGCCAGCAGCTTGTGGCTAGCGGGGGGAGGCACAGATACGCAGTATTTT,CASSLWLAGGGTDTQYF
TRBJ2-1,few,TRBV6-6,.,TGTGCCAGCAGGAGGGAGGGGGGTCAGCGTGAGCAGTTCTTC,CASRREGGQREQFF
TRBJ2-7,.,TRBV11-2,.,TGTGCCAGCAGCTTCCCGGTGAGCTCCTACGAGCAGTACTTC,CASSFPVSSYEQYF
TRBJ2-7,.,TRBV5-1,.,TGCGCCAGCAAAGGGTGGTCTCTCTACGAGCAGTACTTC,CASKGWSLYEQYF
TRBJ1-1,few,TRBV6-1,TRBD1,TGTGCCAGCTTAACAGGGGGAACTGAAGCTTTCTTT,CASLTGGTEAFF
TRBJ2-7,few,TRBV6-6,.,TGTGCCAGCAATCAAGGACGGTCCTACGAGCAGTACTTC,CASNQGRSYEQYF
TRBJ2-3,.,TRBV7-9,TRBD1,TGTGCCAGCAGCCAGGGACAGGGGTTAATCACAGATACGCAGTATTTT,CASSQGQGLITDTQYF
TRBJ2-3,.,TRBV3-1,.,TGTGCCAGCAGCCAAGAGAGCGGGTTGGGGGATACGCAGTATTTT,CASSQESGLGDTQYF
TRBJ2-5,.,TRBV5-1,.,TGCGCCAGCAGCTTGGGGGCGGCGGACACAGAGACCCAGTACTTC,CASSLGAADTETQYF
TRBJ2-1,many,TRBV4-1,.,TGCGCCAGCAGCCAAGTCGGGGCCTATGAGCAGTTCTTC,CASSQVGAYEQFF
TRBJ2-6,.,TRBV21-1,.,TGTGCCAGCAGCAAAGGGCGAAAGCCAGACAGGGACTCTGGGGCCAACGTCCTGACTTTC,CASSKGRKPDRDSGANVLTF
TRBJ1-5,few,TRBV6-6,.,TGTGCCAGCAGCCCACTGGCAGTCCTTAGCAATCAGCCCCAGCATTTT,CASSPLAVLSNQPQHF
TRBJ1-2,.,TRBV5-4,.,TGTGCCAGCAGCTCCACAGGATACTACACCTTC,CASSSTGYYTF
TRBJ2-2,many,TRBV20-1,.,TGCAGTGCTAGAACTACGCTAGGGACCGGGGAGCTGTTTTTT,CSARTTLGTGELFF
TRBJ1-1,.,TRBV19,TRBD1,TGTGCCAGTACCGCCCAGGGGGGAAGAGGCTCGAACACTGAAGCTTTCTTT,CASTAQGGRGSNTEAFF
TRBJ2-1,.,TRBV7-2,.,TGTGCCAGCAGCTTAGGCGGGTCGGTGCAGTTCTTC,CASSLGGSVQFF
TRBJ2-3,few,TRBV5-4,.,TGTGCCAGCAGCCCCAACCAGCTAGCAGATACGCAGTATTTT,CASSPNQLADTQYF
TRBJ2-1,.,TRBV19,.,TGTGCCAGTAGTAGTGCCCGGACAACATATCTCTACGATGAGCAGTTCTTC,CASSSARTTYLYDEQFF
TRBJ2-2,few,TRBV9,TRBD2,TGTGCCAGCAGCTTGGGTAGCGGGCACACCGGGGAGCTGTTTTTT,CASSLGSGHTGELFF
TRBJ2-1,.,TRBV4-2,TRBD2,TGTGCCAGCAGCCACCATAGCGGGGGCCTCTCCTACAATGAGCAGTTCTTC,CASSHHSGGLSYNEQFF
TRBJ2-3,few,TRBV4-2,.,TGTGCCAGCAGCCAAGATGCTAGCAGCGCAGATACGCAGTATTTT,CASSQDASSADTQYF
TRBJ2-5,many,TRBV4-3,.,TGCGCCAGCAGCCAAGGCGCGGGGAGGGAGACCCAGTACTTC,CASSQGAGRETQYF
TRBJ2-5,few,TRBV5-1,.,TGCGCCAGCAGCTTGATTCTAGCTGGAGTCCAAGAGACCCAGTACTTC,CASSLILAGVQETQYF
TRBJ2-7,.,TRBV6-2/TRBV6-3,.,TGTGCCAGCAGTTACTCAACTAGCAGGTACGAGCAGTACTTC,CASSYSTSRYEQYF
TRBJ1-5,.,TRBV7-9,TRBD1,TGTGCCAGCAGCGAACAGGGGAACCAGCCCCAGCATTTT,CASSEQGNQPQHF
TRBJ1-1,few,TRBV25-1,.,TGTGCCAGCAGTGAAGGTGCTAACACTGAAGTTTTCTTT,CASSEGANTEVFF
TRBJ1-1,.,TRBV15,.,TGTGCCACCAGCAGACGCGAAGACACTGAAGCTTTCTTT,CATSRREDTEAFF
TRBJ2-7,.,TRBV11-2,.,TGTGCCAGCAGTTTCAATCTGGACAGTTCTTACGAGCAGTACTTC,CASSFNLDSSYEQYF
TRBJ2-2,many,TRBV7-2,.,TGTGCCAGCAGCTACCCCCCCGGGGAGCTGTTTTTT,CASSYPPGELFF
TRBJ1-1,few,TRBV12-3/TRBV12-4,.,TGTGCCAGCAGGACTACGTCGGGAGGACTGAACACTGAAGCTTTCTTT,CASRTTSGGLNTEAFF
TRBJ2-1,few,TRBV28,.,TGTGCCAGCAGAATACGGGGTTTCGGTGAGGATGAGCAGTTCTTC,CASRIRGFGEDEQFF
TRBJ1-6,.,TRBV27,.,TGTGCCAGCAGCCAGACCTGGCCGAGCTCCTATAATTCACCCCTCCACTTT,CASSQTWPSSYNSPLHF
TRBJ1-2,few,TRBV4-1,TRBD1,TGCGCCAGCAGCCAGGACAGGGGCGGATCCTATGGCTACACCTTC,CASSQDRGGSYGYTF
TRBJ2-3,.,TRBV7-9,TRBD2,TGTGCCAGCAGTTATAGCGGGGGGGCCGGGGCAGATACGCAGTATTTT,CASSYSGGAGADTQYF
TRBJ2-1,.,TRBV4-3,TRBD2,TGCGCCAGCAGCCAAGATTTCGGACTAGCGGGGGGGCTGGAGCAGTTCTTC,CASSQDFGLAGGLEQFF
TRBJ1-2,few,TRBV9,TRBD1,TGTGCCAGCAGCGGGGCCCAGGGGACAGCAAAGGACTATGGCTACACCTTC,CASSGAQGTAKDYGYTF
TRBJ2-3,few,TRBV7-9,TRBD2,TGTGCCAGCAGTTCCGTAGCGGGAAGCACAGATACGCAGTATTTT,CASSSVAGSTDTQYF
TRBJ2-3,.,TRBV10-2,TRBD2,TGCGCCAGCACTCGGAGCGGGGGGGTAGATACGCAGTATTTT,CASTRSGGVDTQYF
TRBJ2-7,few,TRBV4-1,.,TGCGCCAGCAGCCAACAACTCGCCTACGAGCAGTACTTC,CASSQQLAYEQYF
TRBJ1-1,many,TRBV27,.,TGTGCCAGCAGGACGGGCACTGAAGCTTTCTTT,CASRTGTEAFF
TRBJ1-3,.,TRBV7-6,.,TGTGCCAGCAGCTTACCAGGGATGGCGAACACCATATATTTT,CASSLPGMANTIYF
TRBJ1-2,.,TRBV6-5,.,TGTGCCAGCAGTACCGAGCCCCAGGGCCGCTATGATGGCTACACCTTC,CASSTEPQGRYDGYTF
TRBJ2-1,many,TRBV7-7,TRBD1,TGTGCTAGCAGCTTAGGGACAGTGGGTGATGAGCAGTTCTTC,CASSLGTVGDEQFF
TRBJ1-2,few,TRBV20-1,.,TGCAGTGAAATTCCGCGTCGGGGGTCGGTCAACTATGGCTACACCTTC,CSEIPRRGSVNYGYTF
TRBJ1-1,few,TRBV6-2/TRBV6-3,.,TGTGCCAGCACCCTCGCCCCGGGATACCCTGGTACTGAAGCTTTCTTT,CASTLAPGYPGTEAFF
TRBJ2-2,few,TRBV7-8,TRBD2,TGTGCCAGCAGCTTAAGCCTAGCGGGGAACACCGGGGAGCTGTTTTTT,CASSLSLAGNTGELFF
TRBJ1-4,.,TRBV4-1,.,TGCGCCAGCAGCGACAGAGGGAGCAGGAATGAAAAACTGTTTTTT,CASSDRGSRNEKLFF
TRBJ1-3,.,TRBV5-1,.,TGCGCCAGCAGCCACGTCGGCGGTGGCTCTGGAAACACCATATATTTT,CASSHVGGGSGNTIYF